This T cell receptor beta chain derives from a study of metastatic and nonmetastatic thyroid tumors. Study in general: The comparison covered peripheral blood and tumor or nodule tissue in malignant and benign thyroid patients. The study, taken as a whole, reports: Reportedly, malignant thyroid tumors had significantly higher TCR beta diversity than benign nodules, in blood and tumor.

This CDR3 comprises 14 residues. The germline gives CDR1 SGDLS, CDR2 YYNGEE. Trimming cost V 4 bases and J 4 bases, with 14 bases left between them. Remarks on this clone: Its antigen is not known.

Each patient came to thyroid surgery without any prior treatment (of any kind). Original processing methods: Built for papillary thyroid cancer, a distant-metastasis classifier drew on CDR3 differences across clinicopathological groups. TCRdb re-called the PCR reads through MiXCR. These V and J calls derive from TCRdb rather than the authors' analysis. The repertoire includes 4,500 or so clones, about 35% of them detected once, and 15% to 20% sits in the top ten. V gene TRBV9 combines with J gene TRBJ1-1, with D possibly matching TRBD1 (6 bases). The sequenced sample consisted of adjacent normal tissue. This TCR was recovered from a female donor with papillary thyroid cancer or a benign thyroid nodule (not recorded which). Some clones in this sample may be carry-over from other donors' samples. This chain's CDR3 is CASSPRQASTEAFF. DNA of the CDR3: TGTGCCAGCAGCCCACGACAGGCCAGCACTGAAGCTTTCTTT.